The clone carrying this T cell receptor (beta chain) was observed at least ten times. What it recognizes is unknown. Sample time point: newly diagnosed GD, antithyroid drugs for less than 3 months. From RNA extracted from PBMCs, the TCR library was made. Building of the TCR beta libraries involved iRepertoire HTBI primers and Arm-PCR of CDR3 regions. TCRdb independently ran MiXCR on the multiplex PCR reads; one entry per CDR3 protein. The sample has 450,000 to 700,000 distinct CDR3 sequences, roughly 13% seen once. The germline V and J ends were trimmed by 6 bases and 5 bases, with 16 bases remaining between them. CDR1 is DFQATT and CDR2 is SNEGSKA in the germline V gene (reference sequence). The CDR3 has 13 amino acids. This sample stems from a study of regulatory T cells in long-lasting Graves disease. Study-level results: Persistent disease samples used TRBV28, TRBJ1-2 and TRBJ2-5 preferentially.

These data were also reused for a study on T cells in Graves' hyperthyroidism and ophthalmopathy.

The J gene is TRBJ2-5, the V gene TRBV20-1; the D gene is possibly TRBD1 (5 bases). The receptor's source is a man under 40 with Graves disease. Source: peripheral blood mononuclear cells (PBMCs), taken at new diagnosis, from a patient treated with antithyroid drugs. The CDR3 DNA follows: TGCAGTGCCCAGATAGGGGCAGGGGAGACCCAGTACTTC. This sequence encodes CSAQIGAGETQYF.